These 20 T cell receptor beta chains came from one sample sequenced in a study of cytomegalovirus exposure and HLA in healthy donors. 60 Vbeta and 13 Jbeta primers were used in PCR. Sequencing was performed with immunoSEQ multiplex PCR; in TCRdb, only in-frame clones are kept and a portion is missing. The data contain roughly 80,000 clones, about three quarters of them singletons. Specimen: PBMCs. The origin of the receptors is a male donor in good health and CMV-seronegative.

The rearrangement uses TRBV5-1 and TRBJ2-3; 8 bases are a match to TRBD1. Germline values: CDR1 SGHRS, CDR2 YFSETQ. V shed 0 bases, J shed 2 bases, and the junction held 11 bases outside the gene matches. The CDR3 has 18 amino acids. The CDR3 bases are TGCGCCAGCAGCTTGGCCTCGGGCAGGGGGCAGATCACAGATACGCAGTATTTT. This translates into CASSLASGRGQITDTQYF.

The chain has TRBV10-3 and TRBJ1-1; tentative D call: TRBD1 (5 bases). V lost 7 bases, J lost 2 bases, and 14 bases lay in between. Germline CDR1 and CDR2: ENHRY and SYGVKD. The CDR3 runs 14 residues. CDR3 loop: CAITDRSQNTEAFF. In nucleotides, the CDR3 is TGTGCCATCACTGACAGATCCCAAAACACTGAAGCTTTCTTT.

Concerning this clone: A read error may produce the germline difference seen at one junction end. The rearrangement links TRBV7-9 to TRBJ1-2; 7 positions match TRBD1. Looked up from germline, CDR1 is SEHNR and CDR2 is FQNEAQ (reference sequence). CDR3 length: 13 amino acids. The CDR3 spells CASSSTGWNGYPF. The CDR3 DNA follows: TGTGCCAGCAGTTCGACAGGGTGGAATGGCTACCCCTTC.

Here the CDR3 DNA reads TGTGCCAGCAGTAAAAGGACTAGCGGGAGTTGGACAGATACGCAGTATTTT. It yields the protein CASSKRTSGSWTDTQYF. The rearrangement links TRBV2 to TRBJ2-3; 13 bases match TRBD2. CDR1 is SNHLY, CDR2 FYNNEI, per germline. The CDR3 is 17 amino acids. Trimming cost V 5 bases and J 3 bases; bases outside gene matches: 8.

The V and J genes are TRBV7-2 and TRBJ2-5; a weak D match, TRBD1 (6 bases). This CDR3 contains 15 residues. Trimming took off 2 bases at V and 5 bases at J, with 15 bases between the two ends. CDR1 and CDR2 from the germline V gene are SGHTA and FQGNSA. The CDR3 region has the DNA TGTGCCAGCAGCTTATGGGCCACAGGGTCGGAGACCCAGTACTTC. Protein product: CASSLWATGSETQYF.

This chain joins TRBV4-3 and TRBJ2-1, with D possibly being TRBD2 (6 bases). Deletions cut 3 bases from V and 2 bases from J, with 8 bases between. Germline V lookup: CDR1 LGHNA, CDR2 YSLEER. This CDR3 is built from 14 residues. CDR3 nucleotides: TGCGCCAGCAGCCAGTGGGGGGCCTACAATGAGCAGTTCTTC. Its translation is CASSQWGAYNEQFF.

The chain employs TRBV6-6 and TRBJ2-5; 7 nucleotides line up with TRBD1. Germline trimming cut 4 bases from V and 5 bases from J; bases unmatched to any gene: 7. Germline V gene data show CDR1 as MNHNY and CDR2 as SVGAGI (reference sequence). The CDR3 extends over 14 amino acids. The DNA for the CDR3 is TGTGCCAGCAGTTCCCCTGGACAGGCTGAGACCCAGTACTTC. It codes for CASSSPGQAETQYF.

CDR3 in amino acids: CAIRVTSGITNTGELFF. For the CDR3, the DNA is TGTGCCATCAGGGTGACTAGCGGGATAACGAACACCGGGGAGCTGTTTTTT. The chain couples TRBV10-3 to TRBJ2-2; 11 bases align to TRBD2. Unmatched junction bases numbered 6, after V lost 6 bases and J lost 0 bases. This CDR3 is 17 amino acids long. Germline CDR1 ENHRY, CDR2 SYGVKD.

The gene calls are TRBV10-1 and TRBJ1-3; D call uncertain. This CDR3 spans 14 amino acids. Trimming removed 4 bases from V and 0 bases from J, with 7 bases in between. Germline V gene data show CDR1 as WNHNN and CDR2 as SYGVQD (reference sequence). The CDR3 sequence: CASSAGNSGNTIYF. Here the CDR3 DNA reads TGCGCCAGCAGTGCAGGAAACTCTGGAAACACCATATATTTT.

This clone appeared a single time. V and J are TRBV7-9 and TRBJ2-1; a possible D gene is TRBD2 (5 bases). V dropped 8 bases and J dropped 15 bases, with 14 bases sitting between them. The CDR3 length is 10 residues. The germline V gene has CDR1 SEHNR and CDR2 FQNEAQ (reference sequence). CDR3 nucleotides: TGTGCCAGCGGTCGGGAAGTGGCGTTCTTC. Translated: CASGREVAFF. Combining the CDR3 with reference TRBV7-9 and TRBJ2-1 gives the whole variable domain DTGVSQNPRHKITKRGQNVTFRCDPISEHNRLYWYRQTLGQGPEFLTYFQNEAQLEKSRLLSDRFSAERPKGSFSTLEIQRTEQGDSAMYLCASGREVAFFGPGTRLTVL.

V and J are TRBV19 and TRBJ1-5; maybe TRBD1 (6 bases). The CDR3 has 14 amino acids. Germline-derived CDR1 and CDR2 are LNHDA and SQIVND (reference sequence). The V end was cut by 7 bases, the J end by 4 bases, with 14 bases between. The CDR3 here is CASNRGQRNQPQHF. The CDR3 nucleotides read TGTGCCAGTAATCGAGGACAGAGAAATCAGCCCCAGCATTTT.

There are a few counts of this clone. The genes are TRBV7-9 and TRBJ1-1; weak D call: TRBD1 (5 bases). CDR1 is SEHNR, CDR2 FQNEAQ, per germline (reference sequence). Trimming cost V 5 bases and J 10 bases, with 14 bases left between them. The CDR3 consists of 12 residues. This CDR3 is CASSIREEGAFF. The CDR3 bases are TGTGCCAGCAGCATCAGGGAGGAGGGAGCTTTCTTT. The variable domain in full, with the rest retrieved from reference TRBV7-9 and TRBJ1-1, is DTGVSQNPRHKITKRGQNVTFRCDPISEHNRLYWYRQTLGQGPEFLTYFQNEAQLEKSRLLSDRFSAERPKGSFSTLEIQRTEQGDSAMYLCASSIREEGAFFGQGTRLTVV.

The CDR3 reads CASSLYRTNQPQHF. As DNA, the CDR3 is TGTGCCAGCAGTTTGTACAGAACCAATCAGCCCCAGCATTTT. The V gene is TRBV28, the J gene TRBJ1-5; no definite D call. Looked up from germline, CDR1 is MDHEN and CDR2 is SYDVKM. This CDR3 is built from 14 residues. Trimming pared 3 bases from V and 3 bases from J, leaving 9 bases between.

This sequence joins TRBV10-3 and TRBJ2-3; a possible D gene is TRBD2 (6 bases). Germline V lookup: CDR1 ENHRY, CDR2 SYGVKD. CDR3 size: 15 residues. Trimming took 6 bases from V and 4 from J, leaving 17 bases between them. CDR3 DNA: TGTGCCATCAGCCGAACGGGAGCCGGGGCAGATACGCAGTATTTT. It is translated as CAISRTGAGADTQYF.

The rearrangement uses TRBV2 and TRBJ2-3, with TRBD2 matching over 7 bases. The CDR3 contains 15 residues. The V gene's germline CDR1 is SNHLY and CDR2 FYNNEI. Germline trimming cut 5 bases from V and 2 bases from J; bases unmatched to any gene: 7. CDR3 amino acids: CASSLGGGFTDTQYF. CDR3 in DNA: TGTGCCAGCAGTCTTGGGGGGGGTTTCACAGATACGCAGTATTTT.

The V call is TRBV5-1, the J call TRBJ2-1, with 10 bases fitting TRBD2. After removal of 1 base from V and 7 bases from J, the junction contained 5 bases not matched to a gene. Looked up from germline, CDR1 is SGHRS and CDR2 is YFSETQ. CDR3 length: 15 residues. This CDR3 reads CASSLPSGGLNEQFF. CDR3 bases: TGCGCCAGCAGCTTGCCTAGCGGGGGCTTGAATGAGCAGTTCTTC.

The chain employs TRBV14 and TRBJ1-4; D may be TRBD1 (6 bases). The V end lost 4 bases, the J end lost 0 bases, and 12 bases lay between the germline ends. Germline assignment: CDR1 SGHDN and CDR2 FVKESK. CDR3 length: 16 residues. CDR3 amino acids: CASSRGGLATNEKLFF. CDR3 in DNA: TGTGCCAGCAGCCGCGGGGGGCTTGCAACTAATGAAAAACTGTTTTTT.

The rearrangement joins TRBV18 to TRBJ1-4, with 7 bases matching TRBD1. The germline V gene encodes CDR1 KGHSH and CDR2 LQKENI. The length of the CDR3 is 14 residues. Unmatched junction bases numbered 2, after V lost 4 bases and J lost 3 bases. CDR3 DNA: TGTGCCAGCTCACAGGGGGCGGCTAATGAAAAACTGTTTTTT. It translates to CASSQGAANEKLFF.

This clone occurred a few times. The V gene is TRBV21-1, the J gene TRBJ2-7; TRBD1, the table's D call, was not compared with the DNA. TRBV21-1 is an annotated pseudogene. CDR3 size: 15 residues. CDR3 sequence (DNA): TGTGCCAGCAGCGCCTCGGACAGGCGCCCCTACGAGCAGTACTTC. Its protein is CASSASDRRPYEQYF.

V and J are TRBV27 and TRBJ1-3; a weak D match, TRBD1 (5 bases). Germline V gene data show CDR1 as MNHEY and CDR2 as SMNVEV (reference sequence). The CDR3 sequence is 15 residues long. V shed 0 bases and J shed 1 base, with 7 bases lying between them. The CDR3 here is CASSLSAGSGNTIYF. In nucleotides, the CDR3 is TGTGCCAGCAGTTTATCAGCAGGGTCTGGAAACACCATATATTTT.